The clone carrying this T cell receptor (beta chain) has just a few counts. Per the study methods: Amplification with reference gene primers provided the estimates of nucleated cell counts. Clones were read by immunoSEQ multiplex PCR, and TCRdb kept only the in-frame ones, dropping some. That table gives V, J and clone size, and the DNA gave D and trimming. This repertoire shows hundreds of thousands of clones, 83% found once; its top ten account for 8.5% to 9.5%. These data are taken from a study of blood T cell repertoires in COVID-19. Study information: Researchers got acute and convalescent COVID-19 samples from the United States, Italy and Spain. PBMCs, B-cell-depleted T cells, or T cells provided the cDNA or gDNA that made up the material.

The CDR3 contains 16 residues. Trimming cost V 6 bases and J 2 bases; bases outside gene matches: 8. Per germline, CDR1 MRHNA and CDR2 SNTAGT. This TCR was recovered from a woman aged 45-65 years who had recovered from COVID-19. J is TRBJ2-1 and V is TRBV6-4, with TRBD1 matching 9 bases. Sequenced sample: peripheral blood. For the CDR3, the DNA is TGTGCCAGCAGCGGGAGACAGGGGGTCCCCTACAATGAGCAGTTCTTC. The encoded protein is CASSGRQGVPYNEQFF.